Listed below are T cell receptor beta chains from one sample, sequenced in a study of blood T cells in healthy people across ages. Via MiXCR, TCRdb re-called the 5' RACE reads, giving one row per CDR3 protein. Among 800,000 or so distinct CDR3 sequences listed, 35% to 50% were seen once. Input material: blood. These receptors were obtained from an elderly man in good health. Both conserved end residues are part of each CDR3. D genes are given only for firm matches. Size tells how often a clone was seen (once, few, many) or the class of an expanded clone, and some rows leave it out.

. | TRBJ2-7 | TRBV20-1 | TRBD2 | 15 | TGCAGTGCTAGTCCCCCGGGGGGGTCCTACAATGAGCAGTACTTC | CSASPPGGSYNEQYF
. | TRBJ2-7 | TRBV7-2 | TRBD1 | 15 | TGTGCCAGCAGCGCATCCGGGACAGGGGGAATCAGGCAGTACTTC | CASSASGTGGIRQYF
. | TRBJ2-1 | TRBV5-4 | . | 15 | TGTGCCAGCAGCCTTTTCATAAGCTCCTACAATGAGCAGTTCTTC | CASSLFISSYNEQFF
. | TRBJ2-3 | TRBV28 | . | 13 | TGTGCCAGCTACCTCAGGGACACAGATACGCAGTATTTT | CASYLRDTDTQYF
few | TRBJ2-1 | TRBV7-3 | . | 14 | TGTGCCAGCAAGCCCGGGGCAGGTTTCGATGAGCAGTTCTTC | CASKPGAGFDEQFF
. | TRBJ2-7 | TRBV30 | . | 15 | TGTGCCTGGAGTGCAGGTCGCGGGCCGTCAAGCGAGCAGTACTTC | CAWSAGRGPSSEQYF
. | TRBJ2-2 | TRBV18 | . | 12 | TGTGCCAGCCCACCACGTGCCGGGGAGCTGTTTTTT | CASPPRAGELFF
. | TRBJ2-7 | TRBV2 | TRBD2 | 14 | TGTGCCAGCCGGCGGGGGGAATCTATATACGAGCAGTACTTC | CASRRGESIYEQYF
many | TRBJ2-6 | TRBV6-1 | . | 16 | TGTGCCAGCAGTCCTAGGACGTTGGCCGGGGCCAACGTCCTGACTTTC | CASSPRTLAGANVLTF
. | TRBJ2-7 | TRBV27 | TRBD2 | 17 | TGTGCCAGCAGTTTCGGGACTAGCGGGAGCTCCTACAATGAGCAGTACTTC | CASSFGTSGSSYNEQYF
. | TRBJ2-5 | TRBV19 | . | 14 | TGTGCCAGTATGGCAGGAGACTTACAAGAGACCCAGTACTTC | CASMAGDLQETQYF
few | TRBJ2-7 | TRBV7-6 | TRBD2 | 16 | TGTGCCAGCAGCCCAGGGACTAGCGGGCCCCCCTACGAGCAGTACTTC | CASSPGTSGPPYEQYF
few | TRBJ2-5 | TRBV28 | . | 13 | TGTGCCAGCGCTGACCCGGGGAGGGGGGAGCAGTACTTC | CASADPGRGEQYF
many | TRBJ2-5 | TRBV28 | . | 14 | TGTGCCAGCAGTTTGGCAGGGACGGGGGAGACCCAGTACTTC | CASSLAGTGETQYF
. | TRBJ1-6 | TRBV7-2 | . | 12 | TGTGCCAGCAGCTTAGTCTGGGAACCCCTCCACTTT | CASSLVWEPLHF
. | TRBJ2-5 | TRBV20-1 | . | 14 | TGCAGTGCTAGTAGTCCGGCTGTCCAAGAGACCCAGTACTTC | CSASSPAVQETQYF
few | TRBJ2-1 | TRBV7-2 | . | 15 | TGTGCCAGCAGCTTAATTCGGGTAGCGAGCAATGAGCAGTTCTTC | CASSLIRVASNEQFF
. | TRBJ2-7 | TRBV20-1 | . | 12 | TGCAGTGCTGGCCGGCACGACTACGAGCAGTACTTC | CSAGRHDYEQYF
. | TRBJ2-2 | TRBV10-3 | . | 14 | TGTGCCGCAAAAACGACGGGGAACACCGGGGAGCTGTTTTTT | CAAKTTGNTGELFF
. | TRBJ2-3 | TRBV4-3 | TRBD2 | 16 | TGCGCCAGCAGCCAAGTCCTAGCGGGAGCTCGGGATACGCAGTATTTT | CASSQVLAGARDTQYF
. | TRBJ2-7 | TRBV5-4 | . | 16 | TGTGCCAGCAGCTCCTCAATGACGGGGGAACCTACGCAGCAGTACTTC | CASSSSMTGEPTQQYF
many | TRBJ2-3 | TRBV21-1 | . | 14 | TGTGCCAGCAGCTACTCACATTGGCTTAATACGCAGTATTTT | CASSYSHWLNTQYF
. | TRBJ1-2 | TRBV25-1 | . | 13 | TGTGCCAGCAGTGAACCAGGTTTCTATGGCTACACCTTC | CASSEPGFYGYTF
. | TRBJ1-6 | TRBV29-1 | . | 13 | TGCAGCGTCAAGGACGATTTGAATTCACCCCTCCACTTT | CSVKDDLNSPLHF
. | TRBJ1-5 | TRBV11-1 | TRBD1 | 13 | TGTGCCAGCAGCCCGGGACAGGATCAGCCCCAGCATTTT | CASSPGQDQPQHF
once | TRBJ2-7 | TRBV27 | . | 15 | TGTGCCAGCAGATCGGACGGGATTACATCCTACGAGCAGTACTTC | CASRSDGITSYEQYF
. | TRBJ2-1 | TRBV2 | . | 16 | TGTGCCAGAACCCGCCCCTTGGCAGACTCCTACAATGAGCAGTTCTTC | CARTRPLADSYNEQFF
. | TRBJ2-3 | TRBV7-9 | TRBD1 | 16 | TGTGCCAGCAGCCTAGTGGGACAGGGACACACAGATACGCAGTATTTT | CASSLVGQGHTDTQYF
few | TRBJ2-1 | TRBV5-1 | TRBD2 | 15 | TGCGCCAGCAGCCGTAGCGGGAGCTCCCACAATGAGCAGTTCTTC | CASSRSGSSHNEQFF
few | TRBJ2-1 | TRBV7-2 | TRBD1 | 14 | TGTGCCAGCAGCTTAGTGGGACAGGGTATTGAGCAGTTCTTC | CASSLVGQGIEQFF
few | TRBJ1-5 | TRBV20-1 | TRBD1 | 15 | TGCAGTGCCCGGGGCGATAGGGGGCAAAATCAGCCCCAGCATTTT | CSARGDRGQNQPQHF
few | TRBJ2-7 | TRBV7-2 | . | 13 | TGTGCCAGCAGCTTAGGCCCAGAGCGCGAGCAGTACTTC | CASSLGPEREQYF
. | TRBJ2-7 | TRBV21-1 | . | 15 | TGTGCCAGCAGCAAAGCGCCACTTACCATCTACGAGCAGTACTTC | CASSKAPLTIYEQYF
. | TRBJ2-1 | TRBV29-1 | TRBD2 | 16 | TGCAGCGTTGAAGATAGGGGGACTAGCGGGAGTAGTGAGCAGTTCTTC | CSVEDRGTSGSSEQFF
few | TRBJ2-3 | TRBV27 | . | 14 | TGTGCCAGCAGTAACAGACAGGGCACAGATACGCAGTATTTT | CASSNRQGTDTQYF
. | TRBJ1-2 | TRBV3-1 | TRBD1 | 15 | TGTGCCAGCAGCCAAGTGCTCCAGGGGGCCCTGAGCTACACCTTC | CASSQVLQGALSYTF
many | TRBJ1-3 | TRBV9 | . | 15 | TGTGCCAGCAGCATCCGGGACGGCTCTGGAAACACCATATATTTT | CASSIRDGSGNTIYF